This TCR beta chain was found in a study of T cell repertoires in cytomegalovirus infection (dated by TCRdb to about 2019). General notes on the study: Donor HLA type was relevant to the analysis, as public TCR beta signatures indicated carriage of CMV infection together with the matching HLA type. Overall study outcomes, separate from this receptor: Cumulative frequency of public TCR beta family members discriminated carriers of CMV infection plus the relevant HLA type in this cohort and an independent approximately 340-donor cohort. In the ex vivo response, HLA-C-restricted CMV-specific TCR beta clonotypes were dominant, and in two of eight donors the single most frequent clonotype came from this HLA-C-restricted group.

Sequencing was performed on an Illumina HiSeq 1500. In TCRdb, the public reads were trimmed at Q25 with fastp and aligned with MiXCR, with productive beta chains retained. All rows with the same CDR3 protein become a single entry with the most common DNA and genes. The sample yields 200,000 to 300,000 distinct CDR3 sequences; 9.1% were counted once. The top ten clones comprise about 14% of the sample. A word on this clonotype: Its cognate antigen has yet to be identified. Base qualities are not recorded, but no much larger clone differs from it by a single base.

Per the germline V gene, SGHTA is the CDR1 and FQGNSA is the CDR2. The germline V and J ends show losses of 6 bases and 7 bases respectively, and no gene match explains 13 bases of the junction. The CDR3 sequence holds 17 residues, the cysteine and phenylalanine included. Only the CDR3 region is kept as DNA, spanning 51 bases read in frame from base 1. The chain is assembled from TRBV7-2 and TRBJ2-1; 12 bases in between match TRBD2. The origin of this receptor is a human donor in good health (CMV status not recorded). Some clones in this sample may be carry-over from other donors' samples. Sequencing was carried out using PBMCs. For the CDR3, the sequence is CASRLLLASGRANEQFF. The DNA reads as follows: TGTGCCAGCAGGCTCCTTTTGGCTAGCGGGAGGGCGAATGAGCAGTTCTTC.